This TCR beta chain was captured in a study of cytomegalovirus exposure and HLA in healthy donors. Findings and limits, study-wide: There was a cluster of highly shared sequence variants that was likely a sequencing artifact.

In the case of this clone: Its cognate antigen is unknown.

The length of the CDR3 is 15 residues. The V gene's germline CDR1 is SGDLS and CDR2 YYNGEE. V lost 0 bases to trimming and J lost 6 bases; unmatched junction nucleotides: 3. Researchers ran the PCR with 60 Vbeta and 13 Jbeta primers. Sequenced by immunoSEQ multiplex PCR; TCRdb stores in-frame clones only, minus some. The profile covers around 150,000 clones, with less than 9.5% appearing a single time and over 1.5% taken by the ten largest. This sequence joins TRBV9 and TRBJ2-1, with 10 bases fitting TRBD1. The sample consisted of PBMCs. This receptor was identified in a male donor in good health and CMV-seronegative. The CDR3 region is CASSVGGTGVNEQFF. The CDR3 nucleotides read TGTGCCAGCAGCGTAGGGGGGACAGGGGTCAATGAGCAGTTCTTC.